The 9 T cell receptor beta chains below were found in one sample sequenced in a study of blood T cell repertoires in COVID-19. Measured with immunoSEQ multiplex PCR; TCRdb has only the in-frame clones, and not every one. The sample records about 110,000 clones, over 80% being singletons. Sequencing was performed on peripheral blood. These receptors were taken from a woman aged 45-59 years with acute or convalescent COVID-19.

The CDR3 loop reads CASSINSGPDTQYF. Written as DNA, the CDR3 is TGTGCCAGCAGCATTAATAGCGGTCCAGATACGCAGTATTTT. The gene calls are TRBV7-2 and TRBJ2-3; perhaps TRBD2 as D (6 bases). The V end lost 5 bases, the J end lost 4 bases, and 13 bases lay between the germline ends. This CDR3 is 14 amino acids long. Germline V gene lookup returns CDR1 SGHTA and CDR2 FQGNSA. The full variable domain, in which reference TRBV7-2 and TRBJ2-3 provide the parts outside the CDR3, is GAGVSQSPSNKVTEKGKDVELRCDPISGHTALYWYRQSLGQGLEFLIYFQGNSAPDKSGLPSDRFSAERTGGSVSTLTIQRTQQEDSAVYLCASSINSGPDTQYFGPGTRLTVL.

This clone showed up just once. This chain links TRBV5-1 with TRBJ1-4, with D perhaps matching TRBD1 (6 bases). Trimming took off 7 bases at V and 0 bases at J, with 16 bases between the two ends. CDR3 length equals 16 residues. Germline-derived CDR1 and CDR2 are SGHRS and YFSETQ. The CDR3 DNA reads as TGCGCCAGCGGAGCGGGACACGGTGCAACTAATGAAAAACTGTTTTTT. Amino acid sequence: CASGAGHGATNEKLFF.

This CDR3 reads CAISSQSLTNYGYTF. In nucleotides, the CDR3 is TGTGCCATCAGTTCACAGTCTCTAACTAACTATGGCTACACCTTC. The chain joins TRBV10-3 to TRBJ1-2; no firm D call. V was trimmed by 5 bases and J by 0 bases, leaving 13 bases between them. This CDR3 has 15 amino acids. Germline V gene data show CDR1 as ENHRY and CDR2 as SYGVKD.

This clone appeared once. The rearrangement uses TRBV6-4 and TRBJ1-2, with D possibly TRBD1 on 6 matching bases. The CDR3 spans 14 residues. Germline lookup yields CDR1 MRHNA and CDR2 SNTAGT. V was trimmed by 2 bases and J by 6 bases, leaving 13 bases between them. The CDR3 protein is CASSDGNRVDGYTF. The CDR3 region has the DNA TGTGCCAGCAGTGACGGTAACAGGGTGGATGGCTACACCTTC.

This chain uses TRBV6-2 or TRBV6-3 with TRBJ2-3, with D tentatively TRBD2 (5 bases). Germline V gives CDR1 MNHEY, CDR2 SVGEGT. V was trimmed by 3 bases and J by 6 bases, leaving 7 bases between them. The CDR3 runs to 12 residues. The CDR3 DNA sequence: TGTGCCAGCAGTTATTGGGAGGATACGCAGTATTTT. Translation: CASSYWEDTQYF.

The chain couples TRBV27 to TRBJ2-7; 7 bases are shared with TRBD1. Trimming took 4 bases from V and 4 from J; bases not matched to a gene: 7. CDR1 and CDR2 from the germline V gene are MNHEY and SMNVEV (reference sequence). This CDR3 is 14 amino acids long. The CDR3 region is CASSSLTGLYEQYF. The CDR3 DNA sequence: TGTGCCAGCAGTTCCCTGACAGGGTTATACGAGCAGTACTTC.

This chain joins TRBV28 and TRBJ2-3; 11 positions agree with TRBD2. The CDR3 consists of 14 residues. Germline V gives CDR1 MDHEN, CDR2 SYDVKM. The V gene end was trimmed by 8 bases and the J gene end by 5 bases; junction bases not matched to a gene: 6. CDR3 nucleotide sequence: TGTGCCAGCGTACTAGCGGGAGTTCGAGATACGCAGTATTTT. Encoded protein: CASVLAGVRDTQYF.

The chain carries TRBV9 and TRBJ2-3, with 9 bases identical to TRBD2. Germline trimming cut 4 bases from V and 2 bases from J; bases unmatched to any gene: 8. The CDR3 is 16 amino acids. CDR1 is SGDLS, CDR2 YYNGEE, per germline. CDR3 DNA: TGTGCCAGCAGCCCTCAGACTAGCGGCCTCACAGATACGCAGTATTTT. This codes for CASSPQTSGLTDTQYF.

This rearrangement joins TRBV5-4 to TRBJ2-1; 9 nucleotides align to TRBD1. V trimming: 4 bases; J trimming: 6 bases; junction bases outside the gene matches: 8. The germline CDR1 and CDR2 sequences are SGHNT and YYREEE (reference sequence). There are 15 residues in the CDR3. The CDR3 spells CASSPDRGKGNEQFF. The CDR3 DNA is TGTGCCAGCAGCCCGGACAGGGGAAAGGGCAATGAGCAGTTCTTC.